This T cell receptor beta chain was captured by sequencing in a study of T cell responses to AZD1222 COVID-19 vaccine. The method was immunoSEQ multiplex PCR; TCRdb's version includes in-frame clones alone and lacks a portion of them. This table holds some 150,000 clones, about 87% found once. The V and J ends lost 5 bases and 7 bases respectively, with 9 bases between them. The CDR3 is made up of 12 amino acids. Germline V gives CDR1 SGHTA, CDR2 FQGNSA. Whole-study findings and limits: White British donors predominated, females outnumbered males, and clonal diversity was possibly underestimated.

On this clone: Its antigen is unidentified.

The rearrangement joins TRBV7-2 to TRBJ1-5; D not resolved. This sequence was found in an adult in good health. Here the sequenced sample was peripheral blood, taken on day 0 of MenACWY control vaccination. The CDR3, as DNA: TGTGCCAGCAGCAAAAAGGACCAGCCCCAGCATTTT. Its translation is CASSKKDQPQHF.